The table lists the clone carrying this TCR beta chain with many counts. Its antigen is unidentified. Whenever a sample was processed, at least 6 million PBMCs were isolated. The data belong to a study of blood T cells in healthy people across ages. Combining a sample-barcoded 5' primer with a J-beta primer mix, a second PCR ran for roughly 6 to 12 cycles. The template-switch adaptor, which had 12 random nucleotides, put a tag on each cDNA molecule. TCRdb itself ran the 5' RACE reads through MiXCR, one entry per CDR3 protein. The sample yields some 1 million distinct CDR3 sequences, under 45% seen once. This CDR3 spans 15 amino acids. Per the germline V gene, CDR1 is MGHRA and CDR2 is YSYEKL. Trimming removed 7 bases from V and 4 bases from J, with 18 bases in between. Findings and caveats of the study: Relative to aged donors, long-lived donors carried more naive CD4+ cells and displayed higher diversity.

Sequencing input: blood. V gene TRBV4-1 combines with J gene TRBJ2-3; D is perhaps TRBD2 (5 bases). The source is a woman in her fifties or sixties in good health. The CDR3 region has the DNA TGCGCCAGCAAGTCCGGAGTCGTGCGGGCAGATACGCAGTATTTT. Translated: CASKSGVVRADTQYF.